This TCR beta chain stems from a study of T cell responses to AZD1222 COVID-19 vaccine. Study-level results: Reports indicate that nearly half of spike-specific TCRs are directed at unmutated variant regions. Repertoire samples came only from after the peak T cell response.

The repertoire was sequenced with immunoSEQ multiplex PCR; TCRdb's copy has only in-frame clones and lacks some. The sample lists about 85,000 clones; approximately 86% were seen once. V was pared by 5 bases and J by 8 bases, with 10 bases between. This CDR3 is built from 12 residues. Germline V CDR1 and CDR2: MNHEY, SVGEGT. Points on this clone: Its specificity is not known.

This chain uses TRBV6-2 or TRBV6-3 with TRBJ2-1; D remains unclear. The clonotype originates from an adult in good health. The specimen was peripheral blood, collected on day 0 of AZD1222 vaccination. The CDR3 protein is CASSNSRDEQFF. The CDR3 DNA follows: TGTGCCAGCAGTAATTCACGTGATGAGCAGTTCTTC.